This TCR beta chain was recovered during a study of T cell responses to AZD1222 COVID-19 vaccine. Study results and caveats: Of spike-specific TCRs, nearly half reportedly target regions left unmutated in variants. Donors, mostly white British, included more females; clonal diversity was possibly underestimated. Spike-wide coverage was observed for vaccine-associated CD4 TCRs, with dominant responses at 160-218 and 743-854. Baseline antibody screening turned up just five to seven seropositive AZD1222 recipients.

Some clones are missing from TCRdb's copy, which holds only in-frame ones; the method was immunoSEQ multiplex PCR. The data show 130,000 or so clones, roughly 85% seen once. As for this clone: As yet, its antigen is unknown.

The V gene's germline CDR1 is LNHNV and CDR2 YYDKDF (reference sequence). The CDR3 sequence is 14 residues long. V lost 7 bases and J lost 0, with 10 bases in between. This clonotype was sampled from an adult who received the MenACWY meningococcal vaccine as a control. The sequenced sample was peripheral blood, obtained 28 days after the second dose of the MenACWY control vaccine. The rearrangement uses TRBV15 and TRBJ1-3; D uncertain. The CDR3 loop is CATTDFPSGNTIYF. The CDR3 bases are TGTGCCACCACTGACTTTCCCTCTGGAAACACCATATATTTT.